The T cell receptor beta chain described here comes from a study of shared clonotypes between healthy human individuals. A single count supports this clone. Several immunoSEQ plates received, in even portions, the genomic DNA of each subset. The assay was immunoSEQ multiplex PCR, and TCRdb's table has in-frame clones only and misses some. The sample gives 650,000 to 700,000 clones, 90% of which show up once; roughly 36% is in the top ten. Germline-derived CDR1 and CDR2 are MNHEY and SMNVEV (reference sequence). The V end lost 6 bases, the J end lost 1 base, and 11 bases lay between the germline ends. CDR3 length: 14 amino acids.

The specimen sequenced was memory CD8+ T cells from PBMCs. Specified subset: CD45RO+ cells pooled with CCR7-negative TemRA cells. This receptor was obtained from a man aged 18 to 30 in good health. Some clones in this sample may be carry-over from other donors' samples. The chain couples TRBV27 to TRBJ2-3; maybe TRBD1 (6 bases). CDR3: CASSNRVRTDTQYF. In DNA, the CDR3 is TGTGCCAGCAGCAACAGGGTCCGCACAGATACGCAGTATTTT.